This T cell receptor beta chain was retrieved from a study of CD8+CD57+ T cells in acquired aplastic anemia. J gave up 5 bases and V 9 bases, and 11 bases lay outside the gene matches. Germline CDR1 KGHDR, CDR2 SFDVKD. The CDR3 totals 14 residues. In its sample, this clonotype was seen many times. For sequencing, patients were chosen who had shown expansion of CD8+CD57+ cells by flow cytometry. It was genomic DNA that served as the template for profiling TCR beta VDJ and CDR3. TCRdb independently ran MiXCR on the reads; one entry per CDR3 protein. The sample includes under 500,000 distinct CDR3 sequences, roughly 34% of them seen just once.

Sequenced: sorted CD4+, CD8+, or CD8+CD57+ T cells (not recorded which) from PBMCs. This receptor was identified in a human donor with aplastic anemia. The chain joins TRBV24-1 to TRBJ2-5; 7 bases match TRBD1. CDR3 in amino acids: CATRLNDRDETQYF. The DNA of the CDR3 is TGTGCCACCCGCCTAAACGACAGGGATGAGACCCAGTACTTC.